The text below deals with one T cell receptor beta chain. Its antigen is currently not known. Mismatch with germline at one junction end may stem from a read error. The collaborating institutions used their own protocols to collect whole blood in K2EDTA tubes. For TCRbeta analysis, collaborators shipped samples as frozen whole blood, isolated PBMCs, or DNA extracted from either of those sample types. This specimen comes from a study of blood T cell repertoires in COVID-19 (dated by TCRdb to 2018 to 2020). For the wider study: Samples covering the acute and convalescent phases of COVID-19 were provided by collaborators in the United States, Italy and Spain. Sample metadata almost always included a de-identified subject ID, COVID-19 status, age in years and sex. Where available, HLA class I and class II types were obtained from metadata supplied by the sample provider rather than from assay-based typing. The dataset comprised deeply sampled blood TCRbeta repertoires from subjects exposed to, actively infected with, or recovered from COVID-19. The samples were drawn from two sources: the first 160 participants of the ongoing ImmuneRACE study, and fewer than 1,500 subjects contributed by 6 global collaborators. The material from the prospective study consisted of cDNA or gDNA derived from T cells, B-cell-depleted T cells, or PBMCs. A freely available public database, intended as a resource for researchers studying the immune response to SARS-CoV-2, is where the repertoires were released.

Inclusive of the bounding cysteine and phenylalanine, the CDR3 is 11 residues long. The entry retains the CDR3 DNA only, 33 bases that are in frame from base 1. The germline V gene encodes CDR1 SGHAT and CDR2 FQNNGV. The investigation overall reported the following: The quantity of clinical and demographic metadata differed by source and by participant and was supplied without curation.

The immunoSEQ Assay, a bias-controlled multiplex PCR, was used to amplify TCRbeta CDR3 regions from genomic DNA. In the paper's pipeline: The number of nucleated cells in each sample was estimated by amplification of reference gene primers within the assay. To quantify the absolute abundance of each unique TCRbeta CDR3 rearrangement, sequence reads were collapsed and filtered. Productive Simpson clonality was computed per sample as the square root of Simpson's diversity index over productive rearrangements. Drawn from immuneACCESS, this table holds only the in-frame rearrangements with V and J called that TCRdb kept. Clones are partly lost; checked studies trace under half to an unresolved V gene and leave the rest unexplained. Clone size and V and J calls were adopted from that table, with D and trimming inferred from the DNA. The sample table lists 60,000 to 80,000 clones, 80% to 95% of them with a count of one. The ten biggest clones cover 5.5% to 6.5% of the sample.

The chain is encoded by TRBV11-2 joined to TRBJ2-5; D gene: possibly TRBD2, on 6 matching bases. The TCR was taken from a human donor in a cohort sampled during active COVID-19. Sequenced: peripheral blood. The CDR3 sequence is CASSSGRVADF. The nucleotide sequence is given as TGTGCCAGCAGCTCAGGACGGGTAGCGGACTTC.